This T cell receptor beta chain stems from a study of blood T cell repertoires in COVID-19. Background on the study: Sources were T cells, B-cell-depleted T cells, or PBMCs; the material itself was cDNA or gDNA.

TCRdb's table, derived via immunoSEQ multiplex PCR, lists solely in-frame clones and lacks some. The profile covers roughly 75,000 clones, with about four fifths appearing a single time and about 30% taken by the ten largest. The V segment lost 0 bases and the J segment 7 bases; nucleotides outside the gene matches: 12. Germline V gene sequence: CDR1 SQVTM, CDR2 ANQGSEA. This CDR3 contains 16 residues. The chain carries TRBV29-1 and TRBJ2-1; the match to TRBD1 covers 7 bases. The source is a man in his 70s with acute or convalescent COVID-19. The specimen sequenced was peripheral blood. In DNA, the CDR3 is TGCAGCGTTGAAGATGATGGGGGACAGAGAGAAAATGAGCAGTTCTTC. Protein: CSVEDDGGQRENEQFF.